This T cell receptor (beta chain) was sequenced for a study of T cells in Graves' hyperthyroidism and ophthalmopathy. Germline CDR1 SGHAT, CDR2 FQNNGV. The CDR3 consists of 15 residues. Trimming at V came to 6 bases and at J to 3 bases, leaving 8 bases not matched to a gene. This clonotype appeared many times. TCR beta CDR3 sequences were amplified from RNA transcripts. Using the HTBI primer set, a first-round RT-PCR was run on the TCR CDR3. TCRdb analysed the multiplex PCR reads with MiXCR anew, one entry per CDR3 protein. The sample shows 640,000 or so distinct CDR3 sequences, roughly 15% of them seen only once.

The sequenced sample was blood. This chain joins TRBV11-2 and TRBJ2-5, with TRBD2 matching 9 bases. This receptor was obtained from a woman between 35 and 50 years old with Graves' ophthalmopathy. CDR3 in DNA: TGTGCCAGCAGTCCCAGGCCTAGCGGGAAAGAGACCCAGTACTTC. Translation: CASSPRPSGKETQYF. Full variable domain (outside the CDR3, taken from reference TRBV11-2 and TRBJ2-5): EAGVAQSPRYKIIEKRQSVAFWCNPISGHATLYWYQQILGQGPKLLIQFQNNGVVDDSQLPKDRFSAERLKGVDSTLKIQPAKLEDSAVYLCASSPRPSGKETQYFGPGTRLLVL.